The next 11 T cell receptor beta chains were all read from a single sample in a study of T cells in narcolepsy. Using immunoSEQ multiplex PCR, the repertoire was profiled, and TCRdb retains in-frame clones only, with some absent. The data contain about 34,000 clones, roughly four fifths of them singletons. The material sequenced was CD45RA- memory CD4+ T cells from PBMCs. The receptors stem from a human donor with narcolepsy.

This rearrangement joins TRBV19 to TRBJ2-2; 8 bases are shared with TRBD1. This CDR3 has 18 amino acids. CDR1 and CDR2 from the germline V gene are LNHDA and SQIVND (reference sequence). Trimming took 4 bases from V and 1 from J; bases not matched to a gene: 11. CDR3 residues: CASSKGIRGLMNTGELFF. CDR3 in DNA: TGTGCCAGTAGTAAAGGGATCAGGGGGCTCATGAACACCGGGGAGCTGTTTTTT.

The chain recombines TRBV28 with TRBJ2-1, with TRBD2 matching 11 bases. The V gene end was trimmed by 5 bases and the J gene end by 4 bases; junction bases not matched to a gene: 4. The length of the CDR3 is 15 residues. Germline V gene lookup returns CDR1 MDHEN and CDR2 SYDVKM. This chain's CDR3 is CASSDLAGGYNEQFF. The CDR3 DNA is TGTGCCAGCAGTGATTTAGCGGGAGGGTACAATGAGCAGTTCTTC.

The CDR3 bases are TGTGCCAGCAGCCAAATATCCGGGACAGGGGTGAATCAGCCCCAGCATTTT. Protein sequence: CASSQISGTGVNQPQHF. The chain uses TRBV7-2 and TRBJ1-5; 10 bases are a match to TRBD1. The CDR3 is 17 residues long. CDR1 and CDR2 (germline): SGHTA, FQGNSA. V dropped 5 bases and J dropped 4; count of bases not matched to a gene: 11.

The CDR3, as DNA: TGTGCCATCAGTCCCGGACAGGGGGTTTTCGGTCAGCCCCAGCATTTT. Encoded protein: CAISPGQGVFGQPQHF. The chain joins TRBV10-3 to TRBJ1-5; 10 bases align to TRBD1. Losses at the gene ends were 5 bases for V and 6 bases for J; bases not matched to a gene: 10. This CDR3 region has 16 residues. CDR1 and CDR2 from the germline V gene are ENHRY and SYGVKD.

The V and J genes are TRBV11-2 and TRBJ2-1, with TRBD2 identical over 9 bases. This CDR3 is 15 amino acids long. V was pared by 1 base and J by 12 bases, with 10 bases of the junction left unmatched. CDR1 and CDR2 (germline): SGHAT, FQNNGV. The CDR3 protein is CASSLGTSGRFGQFF. CDR3 nucleotides: TGTGCCAGCAGCTTAGGTACGAGCGGGAGGTTTGGGCAGTTCTTC.

The V call is TRBV2, the J call TRBJ2-3; 8 bases agree with TRBD2. CDR1 and CDR2 (germline): SNHLY, FYNNEI. There are 15 residues in the CDR3. Trimming took 6 bases from V and 5 from J; bases not matched to a gene: 10. In nucleotides, the CDR3 is TGTGCCAGCAGCCCACGGGGGGGCCAGGGAGATACGCAGTATTTT. Amino acid sequence: CASSPRGGQGDTQYF.

J is TRBJ2-5 and V is TRBV5-1, with 9 bases aligning to TRBD2. Germline trimming cut 0 bases from V and 3 bases from J; bases unmatched to any gene: 3. Per germline, CDR1 SGHRS and CDR2 YFSETQ. This CDR3 region has 15 residues. CDR3 nucleotide sequence: TGCGCCAGCAGCTTGGGGCCTAGCGGGGAAGAGACCCAGTACTTC. Translated, it gives CASSLGPSGEETQYF.

The chain joins TRBV14 to TRBJ2-7, with D possibly TRBD1 on 5 matching bases. The germline gives CDR1 SGHDN, CDR2 FVKESK. The CDR3 extends over 14 amino acids. V gave up 0 bases and J gave up 7 bases, with 13 bases separating them. The DNA for the CDR3 is TGTGCCAGCAGCCAAGAAGGGGCCTGGCGGGAGCAGTACTTC. This gives the protein CASSQEGAWREQYF.

CDR3 residues: CAIGGAGTDTQYF. CDR3 DNA: TGTGCCATCGGGGGGGCCGGCACAGATACGCAGTATTTT. The rearrangement uses TRBV28 and TRBJ2-3, with 8 bases matching TRBD2. From germline, CDR1 is MDHEN and CDR2 SYDVKM. Trimming at V came to 10 bases and at J to 1 base, leaving 4 bases not matched to a gene. CDR3 length: 13 residues.

V is TRBV5-6 and J is TRBJ2-5; 13 nucleotides line up with TRBD2. There are 15 residues in the CDR3. V was pared by 4 bases and J by 5 bases, with 5 bases of the junction left unmatched. Germline CDR1 and CDR2: SGHDT and YYEEEE. The CDR3 protein is CASSTSGGGAETQYF. DNA for the CDR3: TGTGCCAGCAGCACTAGCGGGGGGGGCGCGGAGACCCAGTACTTC.

The chain is built from TRBV5-8 and TRBJ1-1, with 10 bases aligning to TRBD1. Losses at the gene ends were 4 bases for V and 4 bases for J; bases not matched to a gene: 4. This CDR3 comprises 14 residues. The germline CDR1 and CDR2 sequences are SGHTS and YDEGEE. Written as DNA, the CDR3 is TGTGCCAGCAGCCGGGACAGGGGTTTCACTGAAGCTTTCTTT. This encodes CASSRDRGFTEAFF.